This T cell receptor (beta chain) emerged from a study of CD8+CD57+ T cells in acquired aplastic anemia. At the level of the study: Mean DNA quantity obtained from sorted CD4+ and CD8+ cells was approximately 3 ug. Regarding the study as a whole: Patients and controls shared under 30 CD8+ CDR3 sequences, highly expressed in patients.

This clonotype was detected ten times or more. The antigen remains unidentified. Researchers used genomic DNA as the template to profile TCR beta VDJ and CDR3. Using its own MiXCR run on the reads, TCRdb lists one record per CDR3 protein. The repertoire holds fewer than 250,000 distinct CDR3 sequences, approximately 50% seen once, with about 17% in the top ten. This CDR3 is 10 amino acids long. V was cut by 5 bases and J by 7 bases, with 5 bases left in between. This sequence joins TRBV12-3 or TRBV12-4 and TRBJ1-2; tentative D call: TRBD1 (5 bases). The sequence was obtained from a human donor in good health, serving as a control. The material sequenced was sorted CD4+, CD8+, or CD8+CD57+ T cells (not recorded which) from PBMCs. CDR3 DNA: TGTGCCAGCAGTGGGACTGGCTACACCTTC. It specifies CASSGTGYTF.